The rows below give T cell receptor beta chains drawn from one sample of a study of cytomegalovirus exposure and HLA in healthy donors. Generated by immunoSEQ multiplex PCR, the TCRdb table keeps only in-frame clones and is missing some. The sample consists of over 150,000 clones, roughly 81% of them appearing once. Sequenced sample: PBMCs. These receptors were taken from a woman aged 45-65 years in good health and CMV-seronegative. Each CDR3 is given with its conserved first and last residue. The D gene is left open where the match is weak. Not every row has a clone size; where given, it reads once, few, many or a size class.

D gene	V gene	clone size	J gene	CDR3 protein	CDR3 DNA
-	TRBV7-2	-	TRBJ2-7	CASSLPSYEQYF	TGTGCCAGCAGCTTACCGTCCTACGAGCAGTACTTC
TRBD2	TRBV30	-	TRBJ2-1	CAWSVKWVTSGSSYNEQFF	TGTGCCTGGAGTGTAAAATGGGTAACTAGCGGGAGCTCCTACAATGAGCAGTTCTTC
TRBD2	TRBV28	-	TRBJ2-2	CASSLGTRELFF	TGTGCCAGCAGTTTGGGGACTAGGGAGCTGTTTTTT
-	TRBV5-5	-	TRBJ2-7	CASSFGFGSYEQYF	TGTGCCAGCAGCTTCGGTTTTGGTTCCTACGAGCAGTACTTC
-	TRBV6-5	once	TRBJ2-3	CASTLRDTQYF	TGTGCCAGCACCCTGCGGGATACGCAGTATTTT
-	TRBV1	-	TRBJ2-7	CTSSHASGYYEQYF	TGCACCAGCAGCCATGCTAGCGGCTACTACGAGCAGTACTTC
-	TRBV30	once	TRBJ2-1	CAWTLYNEQFF	TGTGCCTGGACCCTGTACAATGAGCAGTTCTTC
-	TRBV5-4	-	TRBJ2-3	CASSLAGTGTDTQYF	TGTGCCAGCAGTCTCGCAGGCACGGGGACAGATACGCAGTATTTT
-	TRBV6-5	-	TRBJ2-7	CASSYSTGGDYEQYF	TGTGCCAGCAGTTACTCAACAGGTGGAGACTACGAGCAGTACTTC
-	TRBV5-6	-	TRBJ1-2	CASSQGTGNYGYTF	TGTGCCAGCAGCCAGGGGACGGGGAACTATGGCTACACCTTC
TRBD2	TRBV14	-	TRBJ2-7	CASSQDHKRGTEQYF	TGTGCCAGCAGCCAAGATCATAAGCGGGGTACCGAGCAGTACTTC
-	TRBV4-1	-	TRBJ2-2	CASSQGDVYGGTGELFF	TGCGCCAGCAGCCAAGGAGACGTGTACGGGGGCACCGGGGAGCTGTTTTTT
TRBD1	TRBV6-5	once	TRBJ2-1	CASSGTGSGNEQFF	TGTGCCAGCAGCGGGACAGGGTCTGGGAATGAGCAGTTCTTC
-	TRBV13	few	TRBJ2-1	CASSWRDRNNEQFF	TGTGCCAGCAGCTGGCGGGACAGAAACAATGAGCAGTTCTTC
TRBD1	TRBV5-4	-	TRBJ2-7	CASSRGQEGEQYF	TGTGCCAGCAGCCGCGGACAGGAAGGCGAGCAGTACTTC
TRBD2	TRBV9	-	TRBJ2-1	CASSASGSAYNEQFF	TGTGCCAGCAGCGCCAGCGGGAGCGCCTACAATGAGCAGTTCTTC
-	TRBV6-5	-	TRBJ1-1	CASSYSTGPNTEAFF	TGTGCCAGCAGTTACTCGACAGGACCGAACACTGAAGCTTTCTTT
TRBD1	TRBV4-2	-	TRBJ2-7	CASSQEGDSLYEQYF	TGTGCCAGCAGCCAAGAAGGGGACAGCCTCTACGAGCAGTACTTC
-	TRBV30	few	TRBJ2-7	CAWSRQDAYEQYF	TGTGCCTGGAGTCGACAGGACGCCTACGAGCAGTACTTC
TRBD1	TRBV7-3	few	TRBJ1-1	CASSLFGTGKGDEAFF	TGTGCCAGCAGCTTATTCGGGACAGGGAAGGGAGATGAAGCTTTCTTT
-	TRBV6-6	-	TRBJ2-1	CASSSPGNEQFF	TGTGCCAGCAGTTCCCCCGGCAATGAGCAGTTCTTC
TRBD1	TRBV5-1	-	TRBJ2-1	CASSPLVDRGVGNEQFF	TGCGCCAGCAGCCCCCTGGTCGACAGGGGGGTTGGTAATGAGCAGTTCTTC
TRBD2	TRBV5-1	-	TRBJ2-5	CASSFQLAGGRVTQYF	TGCGCCAGCAGCTTCCAACTAGCGGGGGGAAGGGTGACCCAGTACTTC
TRBD2	TRBV7-9	-	TRBJ2-7	CASSSGGGEQYF	TGTGCCAGCAGCTCGGGGGGGGGCGAGCAGTACTTC
-	TRBV18	once	TRBJ1-3	CASSPGSTGNTIYF	TGTGCCAGCTCACCGGGCAGCACTGGAAACACCATATATTTT
TRBD1	TRBV2	-	TRBJ1-1	CASRDRRTGDTEAFF	TGTGCCAGCAGGGACAGACGGACAGGGGACACTGAAGCTTTCTTT
-	TRBV28	-	TRBJ1-5	CASRVDRYSNQPQHF	TGTGCCAGCAGGGTGGACAGATATAGCAATCAGCCCCAGCATTTT
TRBD1	TRBV7-9	-	TRBJ1-2	CASSLGAGGNGYTF	TGTGCCAGCAGCTTAGGAGCAGGGGGCAATGGCTACACCTTC
-	TRBV11-2	once	TRBJ2-7	CASKSTYYEQYF	TGTGCCAGCAAGAGCACGTACTACGAGCAGTACTTC
-	TRBV28	-	TRBJ1-5	CASSLGAYSNQPQHF	TGTGCCAGCAGTTTGGGGGCATATAGCAATCAGCCCCAGCATTTT
TRBD1	TRBV5-5	few	TRBJ1-5	CASSLTQDRVNQPQHF	TGTGCCAGCAGCTTGACACAAGACAGGGTCAATCAGCCCCAGCATTTT
-	TRBV28	-	TRBJ2-1	CATLGGGSSYNEQFF	TGTGCCACCCTGGGGGGGGGCAGCTCCTACAATGAGCAGTTCTTC